This TCR beta chain was identified during a study of cytomegalovirus exposure and HLA in healthy donors. Overall study findings and caveats: According to reports, the classifier identified cytomegalovirus status with high specificity and sensitivity.

The CDR3 is 16 amino acids. From germline, CDR1 is LNHNV and CDR2 YYDKDF (reference sequence). The V end was cut by 1 base, the J end by 0 bases, with 10 bases between. A multiplex PCR was run with 60 Vbeta primers and 13 Jbeta primers. Libraries were prepared by immunoSEQ multiplex PCR; TCRdb keeps only in-frame clonotypes and omits some of them. The table lists some 150,000 clones, 71% of them singletons, with over 2.5% in the top ten. This clone was seen only a few times. What it binds is unknown. Sequencing was carried out using PBMCs. This sequence was found in a woman in her 30s in good health and CMV-seronegative. The rearrangement links TRBV15 to TRBJ1-5, with TRBD1 as a possible D gene (5 bases). This chain's CDR3 is CATSRGGAVSNQPQHF. CDR3 DNA: TGTGCCACCAGCAGAGGCGGGGCGGTTAGCAATCAGCCCCAGCATTTT.